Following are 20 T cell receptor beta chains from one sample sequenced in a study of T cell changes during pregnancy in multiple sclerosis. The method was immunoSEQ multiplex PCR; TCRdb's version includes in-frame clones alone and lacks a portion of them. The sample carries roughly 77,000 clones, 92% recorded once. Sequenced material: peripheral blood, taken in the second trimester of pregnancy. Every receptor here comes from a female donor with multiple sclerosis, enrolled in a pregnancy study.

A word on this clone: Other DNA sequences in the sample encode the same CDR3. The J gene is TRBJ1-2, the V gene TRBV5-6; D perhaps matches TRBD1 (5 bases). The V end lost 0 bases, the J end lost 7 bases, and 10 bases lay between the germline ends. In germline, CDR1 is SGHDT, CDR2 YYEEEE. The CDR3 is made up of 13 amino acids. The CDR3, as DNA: TGTGCCAGCAGCTTGGGGCAGGGCTCTGGCTACACCTTC. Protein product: CASSLGQGSGYTF.

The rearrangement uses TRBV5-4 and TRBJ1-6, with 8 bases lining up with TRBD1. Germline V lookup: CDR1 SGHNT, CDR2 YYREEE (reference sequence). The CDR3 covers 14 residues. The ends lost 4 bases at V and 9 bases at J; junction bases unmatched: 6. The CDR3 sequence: CASSLDRGISPLHF. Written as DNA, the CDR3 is TGTGCCAGCAGCCTCGACAGGGGAATTTCACCCCTCCACTTT. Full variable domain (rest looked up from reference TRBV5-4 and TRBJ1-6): ETGVTQSPTHLIKTRGQQVTLRCSSQSGHNTVSWYQQALGQGPQFIFQYYREEENGRGNFPPRFSGLQFPNYSSELNVNALELDDSALYLCASSLDRGISPLHFGNGTRLTVT.

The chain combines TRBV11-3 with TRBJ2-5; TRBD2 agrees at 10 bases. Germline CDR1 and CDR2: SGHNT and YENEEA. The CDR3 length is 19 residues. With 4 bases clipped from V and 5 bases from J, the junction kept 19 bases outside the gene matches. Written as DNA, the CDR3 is TGTGCCAGCAGCTCAGTTGGGCTAGCGGGGGAATTGAGGCAGGAGACCCAGTACTTC. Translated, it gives CASSSVGLAGELRQETQYF.

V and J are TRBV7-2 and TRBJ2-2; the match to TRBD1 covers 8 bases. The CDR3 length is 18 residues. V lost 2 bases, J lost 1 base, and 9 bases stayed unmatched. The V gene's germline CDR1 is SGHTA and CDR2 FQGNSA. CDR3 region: CASSLQPYRGWNTGELFF. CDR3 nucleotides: TGTGCCAGCAGCTTACAACCATACAGGGGGTGGAACACCGGGGAGCTGTTTTTT.

This CDR3 is CASSFIASTYEQYF. CDR3 in DNA: TGTGCCAGCAGTTTTATAGCGTCAACCTACGAGCAGTACTTC. This sequence joins TRBV11-2 and TRBJ2-7, with D possibly TRBD2 on 5 matching bases. This CDR3 region has 14 residues. Per germline, CDR1 SGHAT and CDR2 FQNNGV. The ends were cut back, 6 bases at V and 2 bases at J, with 14 bases in the middle.

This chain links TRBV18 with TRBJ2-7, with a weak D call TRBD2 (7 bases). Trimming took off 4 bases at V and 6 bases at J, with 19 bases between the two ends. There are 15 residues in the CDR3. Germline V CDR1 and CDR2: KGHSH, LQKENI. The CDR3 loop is CASSQGGGASREQYF. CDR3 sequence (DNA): TGTGCCAGCTCACAAGGGGGGGGAGCTTCTCGCGAGCAGTACTTC.

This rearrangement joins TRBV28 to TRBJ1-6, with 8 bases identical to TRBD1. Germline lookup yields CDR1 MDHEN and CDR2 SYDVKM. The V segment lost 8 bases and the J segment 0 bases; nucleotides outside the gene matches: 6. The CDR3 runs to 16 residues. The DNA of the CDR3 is TGTGCCAGCCAGACAGGGGTTAACTCCTATAATTCACCCCTCCACTTT. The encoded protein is CASQTGVNSYNSPLHF.

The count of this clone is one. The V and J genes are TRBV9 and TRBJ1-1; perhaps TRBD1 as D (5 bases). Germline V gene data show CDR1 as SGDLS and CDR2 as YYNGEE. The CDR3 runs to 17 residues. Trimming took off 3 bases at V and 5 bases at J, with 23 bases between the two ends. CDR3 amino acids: CASSAQPAGVGGTEAFF. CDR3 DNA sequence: TGTGCCAGCAGCGCCCAACCCGCGGGAGTCGGGGGAACTGAAGCTTTCTTT.

The CDR3 bases are TGCGCCAGCAGATACAGGACCAGCTCCTACGAGCAGTACTTC. It is translated as CASRYRTSSYEQYF. J is TRBJ2-7 and V is TRBV10-1; a possible D gene is TRBD1 (5 bases). There are 14 residues in the CDR3. V was pared by 6 bases and J by 0 bases, with 12 bases between. Germline loops: CDR1 WNHNN, CDR2 SYGVQD (reference sequence).

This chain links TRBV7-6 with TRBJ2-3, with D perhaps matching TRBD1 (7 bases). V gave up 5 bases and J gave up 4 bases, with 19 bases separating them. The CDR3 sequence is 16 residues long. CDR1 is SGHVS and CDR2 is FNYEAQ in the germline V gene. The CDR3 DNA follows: TGTGCCAGCAGCCCCCGTGTCAGGGGGGAGCCAGATACGCAGTATTTT. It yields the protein CASSPRVRGEPDTQYF.

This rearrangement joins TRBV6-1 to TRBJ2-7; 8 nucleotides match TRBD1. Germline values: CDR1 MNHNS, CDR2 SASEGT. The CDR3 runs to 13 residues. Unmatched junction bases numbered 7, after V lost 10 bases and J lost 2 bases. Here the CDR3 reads CATRTGRTYEQYF. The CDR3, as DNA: TGTGCCACCAGGACAGGGCGGACCTACGAGCAGTACTTC.

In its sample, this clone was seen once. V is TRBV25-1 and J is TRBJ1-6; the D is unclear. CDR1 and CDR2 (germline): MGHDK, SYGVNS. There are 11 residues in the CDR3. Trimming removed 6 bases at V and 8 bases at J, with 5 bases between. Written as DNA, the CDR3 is TGTGCCAGCAGAGCGGATTCACCCCTCCACTTT. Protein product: CASRADSPLHF.

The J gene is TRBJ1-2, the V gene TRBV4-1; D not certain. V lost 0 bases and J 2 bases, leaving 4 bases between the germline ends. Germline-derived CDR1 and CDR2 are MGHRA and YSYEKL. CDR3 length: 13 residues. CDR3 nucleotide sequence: TGCGCCAGCAGCCAAGATCAGAACTATGGCTACACCTTC. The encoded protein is CASSQDQNYGYTF.

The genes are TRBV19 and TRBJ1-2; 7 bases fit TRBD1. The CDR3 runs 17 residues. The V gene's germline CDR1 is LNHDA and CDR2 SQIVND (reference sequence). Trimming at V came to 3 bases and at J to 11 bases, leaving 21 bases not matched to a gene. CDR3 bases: TGTGCCAGTAGTATGACGCCAGGGCCCCGACAGGGACTTGAATACACCTTC. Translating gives CASSMTPGPRQGLEYTF.

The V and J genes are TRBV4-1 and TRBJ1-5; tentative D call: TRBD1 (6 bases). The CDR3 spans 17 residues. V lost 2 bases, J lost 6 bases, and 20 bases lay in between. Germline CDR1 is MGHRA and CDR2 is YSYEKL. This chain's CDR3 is CASSQRDAGASSQPQHF. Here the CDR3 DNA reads TGCGCCAGCAGCCAAAGAGACGCAGGGGCTTCCAGTCAGCCCCAGCATTTT.

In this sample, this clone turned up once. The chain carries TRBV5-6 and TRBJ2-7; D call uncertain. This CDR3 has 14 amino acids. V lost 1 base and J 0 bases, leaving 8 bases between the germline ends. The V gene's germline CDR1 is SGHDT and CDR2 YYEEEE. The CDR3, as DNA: TGTGCCAGCAGCTTGACATCCCGCTCCTACGAGCAGTACTTC. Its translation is CASSLTSRSYEQYF. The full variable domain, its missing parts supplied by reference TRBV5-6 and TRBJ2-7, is DAGVTQSPTHLIKTRGQQVTLRCSPKSGHDTVSWYQQALGQGPQFIFQYYEEEERQRGNFPDRFSGHQFPNYSSELNVNALLLGDSALYLCASSLTSRSYEQYFGPGTRLTVT.

The CDR3 sequence: CASSPDQTVQETQYF. The CDR3 DNA reads as TGTGCCAGCTCACCAGACCAGACAGTTCAAGAGACCCAGTACTTC. The rearrangement joins TRBV18 to TRBJ2-5; perhaps TRBD1 as D (5 bases). The germline V gene encodes CDR1 KGHSH and CDR2 LQKENI. The CDR3 contains 15 residues. The germline V and J ends were trimmed by 2 bases and 2 bases, with 12 bases remaining between them. The complete variable domain, with remaining parts taken from reference TRBV18 and TRBJ2-5, reads NAGVMQNPRHLVRRRGQEARLRCSPMKGHSHVYWYRQLPEEGLKFMVYLQKENIIDESGMPKERFSAEFPKEGPSILRIQQVVRGDSAAYFCASSPDQTVQETQYFGPGTRLLVL.

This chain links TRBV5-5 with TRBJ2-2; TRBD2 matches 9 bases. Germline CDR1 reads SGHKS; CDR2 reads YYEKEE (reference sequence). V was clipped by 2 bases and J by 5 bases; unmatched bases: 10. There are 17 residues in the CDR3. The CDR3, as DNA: TGTGCCAGCAGCTTCGGGAAGGTAGCGGGAGTAACCGGGGAGCTGTTTTTT. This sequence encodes CASSFGKVAGVTGELFF. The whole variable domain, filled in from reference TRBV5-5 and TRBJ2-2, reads DAGVTQSPTHLIKTRGQQVTLRCSPISGHKSVSWYQQVLGQGPQFIFQYYEKEERGRGNFPDRFSARQFPNYSSELNVNALLLGDSALYLCASSFGKVAGVTGELFFGEGSRLTVL.

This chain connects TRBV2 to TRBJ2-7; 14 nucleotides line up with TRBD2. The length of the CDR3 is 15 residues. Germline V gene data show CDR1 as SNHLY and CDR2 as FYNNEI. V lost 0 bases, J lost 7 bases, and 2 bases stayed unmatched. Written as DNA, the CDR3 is TGTGCCAGCAGTGAAGCGACTAGCGGGAGGGGTGAGCAGTACTTC. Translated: CASSEATSGRGEQYF.

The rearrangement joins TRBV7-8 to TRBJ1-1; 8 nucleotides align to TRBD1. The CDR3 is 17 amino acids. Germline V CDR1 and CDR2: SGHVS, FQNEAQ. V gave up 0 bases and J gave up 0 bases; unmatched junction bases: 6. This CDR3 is CASSLAGTGLLNTEAFF. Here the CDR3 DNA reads TGTGCCAGCAGCTTAGCCGGGACAGGATTATTGAACACTGAAGCTTTCTTT.